What follows is one T cell receptor (beta chain) and its context. This clonotype has ten or more counts. There is no known antigen for this receptor. Base qualities are not recorded, but no much larger clone differs from it by a single base. This record comes from a study of T cells in Graves' hyperthyroidism and ophthalmopathy (dated by TCRdb to between 2018 and 2021). About the investigation overall: To identify TCR V-J signatures that set the groups apart, the researchers used a discovery cohort of more than 95 patients, made up of some 41 with Graves' ophthalmopathy and some 56 with stable Graves' hyperthyroidism. In addition, the study compared T-cell repertoires in thyroid tissue and in blood from about 6 Graves' hyperthyroidism patients. The paper describes TCR Vbeta CDR3 sequencing of 140 or so peripheral blood samples, made up of some 42 ophthalmopathy patients, 70 to 75 hyperthyroidism patients and around 17 progressor patients. Prospective prediction of ophthalmopathy was tested in an independent validation cohort of under 20 hyperthyroidism patients and some 17 patients who later progressed to ophthalmopathy. After sampling, hyperthyroidism patients received methimazole starting at 30 mg daily, and ophthalmopathy patients received high-dose intravenous methylprednisolone. The 75 to 100 discovery patients were divided at random into training and test sets in a 7:3 ratio. Overall study results and their limits: Blood samples also contained most of the expanded thyroid clonotypes (frequency above 0.001), which suggests that blood repertoires may reflect thyroid immune responses. In cross-validation, a model built on a 13 V-J signature told ophthalmopathy apart from stable hyperthyroidism with 87.88% sensitivity and approximately 81% specificity, and in testing the same model reached 80%/75%. No statistical method was used to set the sample size in advance, and investigators knew the group allocation. In validation, progression to ophthalmopathy was predicted by the model with almost 71% sensitivity and around 76% specificity, a median of approximately 6.5 months before onset.

TCR beta CDR3 regions were amplified from RNA transcripts. The TCR CDR3 was subjected to a first round of RT-PCR using the HTBI primer set and the Qiagen OneStep RT-PCR kit. A second multiplex PCR round built the libraries, followed by size selection and purification. The libraries were sequenced on an Illumina HiSeq2000 using paired-end 100 bp reads. For the original study's pipeline: SOAPnuke was used to process the raw data, throwing out any read that contained adapters or uncalled bases, had a mean Phred below 15, or lacked an exact constant-primer or identifier match. High-quality paired reads were merged with COPE v1.2.5, and unique nucleotide sequences were defined as clonotypes. MiTCR v1.1 was used to align the clonotypes against IMGT TRBV, TRBD and TRBJ reference segments. The analysis was restricted to V-J combinations with a frequency above 0.0001, which together covered over 99% of the repertoires. The TCS score was defined as the ratio of F50 (clonal expansion) to E x V (chaos), calculated using BLOSUM62-based TCRdist between CDR3 peptides within each V-J. Welch's t-statistics and random forest reduced 500 to 550 V-J features to 13, which were used in a naive Bayes classifier (R e1071). Thyroid-blood repertoire similarity was quantified with the Morisita-Horn index. Using fastp at Q25 and MiXCR, TCRdb reprocessed the public reads and kept productive beta chains. Rows merge per CDR3 protein into single entries with the most common DNA and genes. TCRdb, not the authors, supplied the V and J calls. Here the sample has more than 500,000 distinct CDR3 sequences; under 60% occur a single time. The top ten constitute 15% to 20% of the sample.

The study excluded patients with uncontrolled infections, other autoimmune diseases, pregnancy or lactation. Diagnoses were established on the basis of clinical symptoms, serum thyroxine and TRAb, thyroid ultrasound, and orbital computed tomography. Total RNA was extracted using Trizol reagent, and RNA quality was assessed on an Agilent 2100 Bioanalyzer. Sequencing used peripheral blood or thyroid tissue (not recorded which). The sequence came from an adult woman with Graves' disease, either hyperthyroidism or ophthalmopathy (not recorded which).

The CDR3: CATSDLRPRVPEAFF. The DNA sequence reads TGTGCCACCAGTGATTTACGGCCCCGGGTCCCTGAAGCTTTCTTT. The chain joins TRBV24-1 to TRBJ1-1; confidence is insufficient to name the D gene. Cut back by 1 base and 6 bases, the V and J ends lie 14 bases apart. CDR1 KGHDR and CDR2 SFDVKD were looked up in the germline V gene. The CDR3 spans 15 residues, from the cysteine through the phenylalanine. CDR3 DNA is the only sequence kept; it has 45 bases, read in frame from the first base.